The rows below give T cell receptor beta chains drawn from one sample of a study of cytomegalovirus exposure and HLA in healthy donors. This table comes from immunoSEQ multiplex PCR, and its TCRdb copy is limited to in-frame clones, with some not included. The sample carries about 180,000 clones, about 80% recorded once. Sequencing was carried out using PBMCs. All receptors come from a man aged 35-49 years in good health and CMV-seronegative. Both conserved end residues are part of each CDR3.

TRBV9	TRBJ2-2	CASSVTVQKTGELFF
TRBV6-5	TRBJ2-6	CASSYQGRGANVLTF
TRBV10-3	TRBJ1-5	CAISENGGPQHF
TRBV6-5	TRBJ1-6	CASSYGAANNSPLHF
TRBV28	TRBJ2-7	CASSEPSSSYEQYF
TRBV14	TRBJ1-6	CASSQDRVKNSPLHF
TRBV25-1	TRBJ1-2	CASSESGWGGYGYTF
TRBV29-1	TRBJ2-5	CSVVGLAGKKETQYF
TRBV5-6	TRBJ1-1	CASSLELFGTEAFF
TRBV5-1	TRBJ1-4	CASSIGQGGGEKLFF
TRBV7-2	TRBJ2-5	CASSSARTLRGVRETQYF
TRBV9	TRBJ2-3	CASSVGAPGRVIDTQYF
TRBV6-5	TRBJ2-5	CASSKQGAETQYF
TRBV2	TRBJ2-5	CASSVLKGPQRGETQYF
TRBV2	TRBJ2-2	CASSEQSAGELFF
TRBV11-2	TRBJ2-7	CASSALTSGAEQYF
TRBV18	TRBJ2-1	CASSPIAGGVSYNEQFF
TRBV6-5	TRBJ2-7	CASSILAGGYEQYF
TRBV5-6	TRBJ2-4	CASSLEALIAKNIQYF
TRBV7-8	TRBJ1-3	CASSLIRTRGASGNTIYF
TRBV28	TRBJ1-1	CASRSAEDRGSSAFF
TRBV7-2	TRBJ2-6	CASSRIGTGDGANVLTF
TRBV19	TRBJ1-2	CASSPRSPQGWSGYTF
TRBV9	TRBJ2-3	CASSDPGLAGKPDTQYF
TRBV19	TRBJ1-2	CASSFTREQHTF
TRBV5-4	-	CASSLTSGAAYEQYF
TRBV29-1	TRBJ2-3	CSVDIGGLSADTQYF
TRBV7-3	TRBJ1-2	CASSLTNRGRGGYTF
TRBV6-5	TRBJ2-3	CASSKQDRTDTQYF
TRBV18	TRBJ2-7	CASSPGGYSYEQYF
TRBV27	TRBJ2-3	CASSTDSLDTQYF
TRBV9	TRBJ2-4	CASSVVGGAIQYF
TRBV9	TRBJ2-2	CASSAHSGSSTGELFF
TRBV5-1	TRBJ1-4	CASSLQGAREKLFF
TRBV4-2	TRBJ2-3	CASSPKDSTITDTQYF